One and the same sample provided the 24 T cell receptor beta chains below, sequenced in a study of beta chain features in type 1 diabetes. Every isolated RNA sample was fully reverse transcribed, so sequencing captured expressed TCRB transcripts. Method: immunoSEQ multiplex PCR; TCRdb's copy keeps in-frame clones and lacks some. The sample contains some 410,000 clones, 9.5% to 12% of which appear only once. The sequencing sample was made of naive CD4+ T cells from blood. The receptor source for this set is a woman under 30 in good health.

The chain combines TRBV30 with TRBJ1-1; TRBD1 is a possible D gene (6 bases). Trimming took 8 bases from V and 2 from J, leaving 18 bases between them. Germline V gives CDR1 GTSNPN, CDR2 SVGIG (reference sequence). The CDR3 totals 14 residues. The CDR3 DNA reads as TGTGCCGGGAACATAATGGGGGCAAACACTGAAGCTTTCTTT. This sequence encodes CAGNIMGANTEAFF.

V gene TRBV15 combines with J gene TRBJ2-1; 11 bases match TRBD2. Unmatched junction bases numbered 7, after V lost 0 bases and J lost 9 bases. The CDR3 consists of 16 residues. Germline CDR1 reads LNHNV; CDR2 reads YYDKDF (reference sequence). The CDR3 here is CATSRERLAGLGEQFF. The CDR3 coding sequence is TGTGCCACCAGCAGAGAGAGACTAGCGGGATTGGGTGAGCAGTTCTTC.

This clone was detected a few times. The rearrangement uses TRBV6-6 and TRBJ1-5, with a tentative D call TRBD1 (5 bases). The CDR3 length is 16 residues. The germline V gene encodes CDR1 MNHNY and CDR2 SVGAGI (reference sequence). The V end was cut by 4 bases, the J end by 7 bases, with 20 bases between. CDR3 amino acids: CASSFFLPGLGQPQHF. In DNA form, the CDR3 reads TGTGCCAGCAGTTTTTTCCTCCCGGGACTCGGACAGCCCCAGCATTTT.

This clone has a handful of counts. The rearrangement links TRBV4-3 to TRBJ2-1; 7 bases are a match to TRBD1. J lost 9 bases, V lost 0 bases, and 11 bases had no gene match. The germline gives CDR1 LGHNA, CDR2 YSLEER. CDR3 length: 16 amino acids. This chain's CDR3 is CASSQDFRQGTGEQFF. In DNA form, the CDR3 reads TGCGCCAGCAGCCAAGATTTTCGACAGGGCACGGGTGAGCAGTTCTTC.

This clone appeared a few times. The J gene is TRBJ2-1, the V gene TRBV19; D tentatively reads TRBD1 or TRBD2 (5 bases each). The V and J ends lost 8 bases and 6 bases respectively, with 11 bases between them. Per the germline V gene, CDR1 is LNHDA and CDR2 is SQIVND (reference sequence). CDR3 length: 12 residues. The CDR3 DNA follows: TGTGCCAGTGGGGGTTTTGGCAATGAGCAGTTCTTC. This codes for CASGGFGNEQFF.

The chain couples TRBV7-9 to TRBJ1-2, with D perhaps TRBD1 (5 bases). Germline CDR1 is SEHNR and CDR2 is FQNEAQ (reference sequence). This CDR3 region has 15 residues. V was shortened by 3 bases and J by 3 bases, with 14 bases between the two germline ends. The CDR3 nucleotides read TGTGCCAGCAGCTTGTCCGACGGGACTCACTATGGCTACACCTTC. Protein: CASSLSDGTHYGYTF.

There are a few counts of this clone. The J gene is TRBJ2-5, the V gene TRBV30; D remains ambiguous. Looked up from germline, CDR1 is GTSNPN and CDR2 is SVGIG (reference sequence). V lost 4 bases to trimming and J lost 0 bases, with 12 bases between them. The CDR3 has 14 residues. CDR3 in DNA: TGTGCCTGGACTTTGGTCCAGTACCAAGAGACCCAGTACTTC. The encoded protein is CAWTLVQYQETQYF.

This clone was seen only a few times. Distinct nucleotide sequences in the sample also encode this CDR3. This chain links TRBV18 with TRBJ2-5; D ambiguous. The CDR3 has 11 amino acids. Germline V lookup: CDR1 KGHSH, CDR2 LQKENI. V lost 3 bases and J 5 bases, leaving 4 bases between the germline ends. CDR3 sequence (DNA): TGTGCCAGCTCACCTCTGGAGACCCAGTACTTC. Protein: CASSPLETQYF.

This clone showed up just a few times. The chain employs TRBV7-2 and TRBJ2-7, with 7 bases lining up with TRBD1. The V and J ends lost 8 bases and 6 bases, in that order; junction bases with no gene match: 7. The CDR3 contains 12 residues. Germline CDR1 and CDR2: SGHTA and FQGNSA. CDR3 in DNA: TGTGCCAGCTCCACAGACAGGGTCGAGCAGTACTTC. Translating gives CASSTDRVEQYF.

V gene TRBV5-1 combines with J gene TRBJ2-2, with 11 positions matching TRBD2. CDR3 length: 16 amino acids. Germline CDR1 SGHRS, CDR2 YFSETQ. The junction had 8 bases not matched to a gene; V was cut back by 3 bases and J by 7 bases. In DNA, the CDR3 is TGCGCCAGCAGCTCAGGACTAGCGGGTTCAGGCGGGGAGCTGTTTTTT. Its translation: CASSSGLAGSGGELFF.

CDR3 DNA: TGTGCCAGCAGCCTTGGGACAGGGCATGGGCAGCCCCAGCATTTT. Encoded protein: CASSLGTGHGQPQHF. The chain links TRBV7-9 to TRBJ1-5; TRBD1 agrees at 9 bases. The V segment lost 5 bases and the J segment 7 bases; nucleotides outside the gene matches: 9. Germline V gene sequence: CDR1 SEHNR, CDR2 FQNEAQ (reference sequence). The CDR3 is 15 amino acids.

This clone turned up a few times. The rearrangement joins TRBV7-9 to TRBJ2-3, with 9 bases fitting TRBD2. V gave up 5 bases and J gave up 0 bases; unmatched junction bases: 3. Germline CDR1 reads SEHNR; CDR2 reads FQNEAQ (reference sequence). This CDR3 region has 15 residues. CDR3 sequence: CASSTGLASTDTQYF. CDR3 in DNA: TGTGCCAGCAGCACCGGACTAGCGAGCACAGATACGCAGTATTTT. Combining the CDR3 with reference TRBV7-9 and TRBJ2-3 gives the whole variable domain DTGVSQNPRHKITKRGQNVTFRCDPISEHNRLYWYRQTLGQGPEFLTYFQNEAQLEKSRLLSDRFSAERPKGSFSTLEIQRTEQGDSAMYLCASSTGLASTDTQYFGPGTRLTVL.

CDR3 protein: CAWSTGISGNTIYF. The DNA of the CDR3 is TGTGCCTGGAGCACAGGGATTTCTGGAAACACCATATATTTT. The J gene is TRBJ1-3, the V gene TRBV30; D perhaps matches TRBD1 (6 bases). V lost 3 bases to trimming and J lost 1 base, with 10 bases between them. The CDR3 totals 14 residues. CDR1 GTSNPN and CDR2 SVGIG come from the germline V gene (reference sequence).

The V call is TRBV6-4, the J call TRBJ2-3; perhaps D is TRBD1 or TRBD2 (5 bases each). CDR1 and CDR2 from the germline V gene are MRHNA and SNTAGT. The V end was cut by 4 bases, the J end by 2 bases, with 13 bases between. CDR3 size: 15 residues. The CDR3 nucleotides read TGTGCCAGCAGTGCCGGGACCGCTTTCACAGATACGCAGTATTTT. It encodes CASSAGTAFTDTQYF.

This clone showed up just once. The CDR3 bases are TGTGCCACCAGCAGAGATCGAGGCGGGGGGCTCTACAATGAGCAGTTCTTC. Its translation is CATSRDRGGGLYNEQFF. The chain recombines TRBV15 with TRBJ2-1; 8 bases agree with TRBD2. With V trimmed by 0 bases and J by 3 bases, 7 bases remained unmatched. Germline V gene sequence: CDR1 LNHNV, CDR2 YYDKDF (reference sequence). CDR3 length: 17 residues.

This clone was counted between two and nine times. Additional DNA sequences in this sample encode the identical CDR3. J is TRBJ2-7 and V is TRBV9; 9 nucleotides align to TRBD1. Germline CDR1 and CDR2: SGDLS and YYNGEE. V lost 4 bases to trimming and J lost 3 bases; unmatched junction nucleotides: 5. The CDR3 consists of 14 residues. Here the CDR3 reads CASSLGQGNYEQYF. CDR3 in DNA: TGTGCCAGCAGCCTTGGACAGGGGAACTACGAGCAGTACTTC.

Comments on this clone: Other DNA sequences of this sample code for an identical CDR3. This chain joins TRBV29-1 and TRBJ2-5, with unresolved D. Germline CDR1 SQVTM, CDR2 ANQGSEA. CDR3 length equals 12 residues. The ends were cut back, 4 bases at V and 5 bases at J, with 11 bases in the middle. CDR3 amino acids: CSVVGLEETQYF. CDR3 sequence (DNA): TGCAGCGTTGTTGGGCTTGAGGAGACCCAGTACTTC. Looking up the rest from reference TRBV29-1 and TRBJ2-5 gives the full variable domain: SAVISQKPSRDICQRGTSLTIQCQVDSQVTMMFWYRQQPGQSLTLIATANQGSEATYESGFVIDKFPISRPNLTFSTLTVSNMSPEDSSIYLCSVVGLEETQYFGPGTRLLVL.

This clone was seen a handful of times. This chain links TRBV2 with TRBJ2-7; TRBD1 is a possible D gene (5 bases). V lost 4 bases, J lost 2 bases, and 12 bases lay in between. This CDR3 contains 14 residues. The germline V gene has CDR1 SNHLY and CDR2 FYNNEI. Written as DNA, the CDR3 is TGTGCCAGCAGTGGGACACTAAAACCCTACGAGCAGTACGTC. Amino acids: CASSGTLKPYEQYV.

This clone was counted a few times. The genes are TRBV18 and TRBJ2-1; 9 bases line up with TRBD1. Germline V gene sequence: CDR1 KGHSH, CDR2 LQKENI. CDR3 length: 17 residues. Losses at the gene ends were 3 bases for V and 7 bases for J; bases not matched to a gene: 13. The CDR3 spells CASSPYGQGIVRNEQFF. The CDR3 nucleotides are TGTGCCAGCTCACCCTACGGACAGGGGATAGTGAGGAATGAGCAGTTCTTC.

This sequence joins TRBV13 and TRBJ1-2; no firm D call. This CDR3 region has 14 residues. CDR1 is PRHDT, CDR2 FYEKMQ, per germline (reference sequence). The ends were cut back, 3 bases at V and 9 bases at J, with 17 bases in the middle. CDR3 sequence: CASSLTGSIWSYTF. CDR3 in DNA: TGTGCCAGCAGCTTGACCGGCTCTATCTGGAGCTACACCTTC.

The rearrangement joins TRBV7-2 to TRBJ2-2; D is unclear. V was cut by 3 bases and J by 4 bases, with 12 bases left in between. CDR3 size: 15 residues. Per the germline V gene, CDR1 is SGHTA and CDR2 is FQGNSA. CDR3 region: CASSLPPWTTGELFF. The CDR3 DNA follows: TGTGCCAGCAGCTTGCCCCCCTGGACCACCGGGGAGCTGTTTTTT.

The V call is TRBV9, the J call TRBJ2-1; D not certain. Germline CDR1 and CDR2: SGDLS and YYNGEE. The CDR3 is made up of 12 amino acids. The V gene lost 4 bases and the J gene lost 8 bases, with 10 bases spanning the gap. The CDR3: CASSLHRYEQFF. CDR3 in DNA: TGTGCCAGCAGCCTCCACAGATATGAGCAGTTCTTC.

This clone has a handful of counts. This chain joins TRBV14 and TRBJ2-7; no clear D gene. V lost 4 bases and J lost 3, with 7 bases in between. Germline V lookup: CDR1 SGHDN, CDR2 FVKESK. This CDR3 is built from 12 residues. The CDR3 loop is CASSPHGYEQYF. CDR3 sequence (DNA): TGTGCCAGCAGCCCACATGGCTACGAGCAGTACTTC. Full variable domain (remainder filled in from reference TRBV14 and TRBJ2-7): EAGVTQFPSHSVIEKGQTVTLRCDPISGHDNLYWYRRVMGKEIKFLLHFVKESKQDESGMPNNRFLAERTGGTYSTLKVQPAELEDSGVYFCASSPHGYEQYFGPGTRLTVT.

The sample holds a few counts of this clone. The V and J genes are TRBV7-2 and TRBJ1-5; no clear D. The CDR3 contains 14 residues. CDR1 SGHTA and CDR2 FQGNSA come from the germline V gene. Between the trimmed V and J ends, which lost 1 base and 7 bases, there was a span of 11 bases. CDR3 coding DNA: TGTGCCAGCAGCTTAGTAGCCGGGCCCCAGCCCCAGCATTTT. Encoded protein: CASSLVAGPQPQHF.